Listed here is a single T cell receptor (beta chain). Its cognate antigen is unknown. Trimming stripped 5 bases from V and 5 bases from J, with 15 bases between. Germline V lookup: CDR1 MNHNY, CDR2 SVGAGI (reference sequence). The CDR3 has 14 residues. The method was immunoSEQ multiplex PCR; TCRdb's version includes in-frame clones alone and lacks a portion of them. The table has 85,000 to 110,000 clones, 80% to 90% seen once. The record originates from a study of T cell responses to AZD1222 COVID-19 vaccine. Study observations and caveats: Two AZD1222 doses significantly raised spike-specific TCR breadth and depth over controls. Most donors were white British, females outnumbered males, and clonal diversity was possibly underestimated.

The sequence came from an adult in good health. This specimen consisted of peripheral blood, obtained on day 0 of AZD1222 vaccination. This sequence joins TRBV6-6 and TRBJ1-1; possible D gene TRBD1, 5 bases. The CDR3 region has the DNA TGTGCCAGCAGTCTGCCGGGGCGGGGAACTGAAGCTTTCTTT. Translated: CASSLPGRGTEAFF.